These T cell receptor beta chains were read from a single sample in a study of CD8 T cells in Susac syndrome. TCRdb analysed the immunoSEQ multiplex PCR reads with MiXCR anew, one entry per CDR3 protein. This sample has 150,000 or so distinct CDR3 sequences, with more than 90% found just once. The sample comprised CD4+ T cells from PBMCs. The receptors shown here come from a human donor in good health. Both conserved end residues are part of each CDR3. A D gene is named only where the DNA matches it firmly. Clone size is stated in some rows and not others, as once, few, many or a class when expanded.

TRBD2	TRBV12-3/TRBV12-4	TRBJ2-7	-	CASSLGLASSSYEQYF	TGTGCCAGCAGTTTGGGACTAGCTTCTAGCTCCTACGAGCAGTACTTC
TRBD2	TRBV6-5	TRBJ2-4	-	CASSYGGSGGDIQYF	TGTGCCAGCAGTTACGGGGGTAGCGGGGGAGACATTCAGTACTTC
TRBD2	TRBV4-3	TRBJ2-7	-	CASSQVTSGGAEQYF	TGCGCCAGCAGCCAAGTGACTAGCGGGGGCGCCGAGCAGTACTTC
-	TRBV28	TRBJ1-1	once	CASSLVGNRWRNTEAFF	TGTGCCAGCAGTTTAGTGGGGAATAGGTGGCGGAACACTGAAGCTTTCTTT
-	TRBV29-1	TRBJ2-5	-	CSVWVVGGTPETQYF	TGCAGCGTTTGGGTTGTGGGTGGCACTCCGGAGACCCAGTACTTC
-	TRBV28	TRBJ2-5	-	CASRSPGSQYF	TGTGCCAGCAGGTCCCCAGGCAGCCAGTACTTC
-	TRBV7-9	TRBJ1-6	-	CASSLATSYSPLHF	TGTGCCAGCAGCTTAGCGACATCTTATTCACCCCTCCACTTT
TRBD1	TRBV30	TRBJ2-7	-	CAWIRGGGYEQYF	TGTGCCTGGATAAGAGGGGGCGGGTACGAGCAGTACTTC
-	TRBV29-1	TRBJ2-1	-	CSVGRGSDNEQFF	TGCAGCGTTGGGAGGGGGTCGGACAATGAGCAGTTCTTC
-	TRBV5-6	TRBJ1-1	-	CASSLWDLDSEAFF	TGTGCCAGCAGCTTGTGGGATCTGGACTCTGAAGCTTTCTTT
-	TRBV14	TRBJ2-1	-	CASSQAGWASSYDEQFF	TGTGCCAGCAGCCAAGCGGGGTGGGCTAGTTCTTACGATGAGCAGTTCTTC
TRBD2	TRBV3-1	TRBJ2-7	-	CASAAGGASYEQYF	TGTGCCAGCGCCGCGGGGGGCGCCTCCTACGAGCAGTACTTC
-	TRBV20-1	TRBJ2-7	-	CSAYHLQLSSYEQYF	TGCAGTGCCTATCATCTTCAGCTTAGCTCCTACGAGCAGTACTTC
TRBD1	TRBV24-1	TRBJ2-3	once	CATSGAGGTDTQYF	TGTGCCACCAGTGGGGCAGGGGGAACAGATACGCAGTATTTT
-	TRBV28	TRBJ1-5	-	CASSILNQPQHF	TGTGCCAGCAGTATACTCAATCAGCCCCAGCATTTT
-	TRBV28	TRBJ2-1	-	CASSLGRPGVGEQFF	TGTGCCAGCAGTTTAGGTCGTCCAGGGGTTGGGGAGCAGTTCTTC
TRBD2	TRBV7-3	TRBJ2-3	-	CASSAVGGGPDTQYF	TGTGCCAGCAGCGCCGTCGGCGGGGGACCAGATACGCAGTATTTT
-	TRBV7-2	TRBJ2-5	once	CASSLSQQETQYF	TGTGCCAGCAGCTTATCGCAGCAAGAGACCCAGTACTTC
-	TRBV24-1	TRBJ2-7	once	CATSDMYEQYF	TGTGCCACCAGTGATATGTACGAGCAGTACTTC
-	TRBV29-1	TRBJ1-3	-	CSGQAYSGNTIYF	TGCAGCGGGCAGGCGTACTCTGGAAACACCATATATTTT
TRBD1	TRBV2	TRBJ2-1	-	CASTDPRWTGEQFF	TGTGCCAGCACCGACCCCCGCTGGACAGGGGAACAGTTCTTC
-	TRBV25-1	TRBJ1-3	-	CASSANGNTIYF	TGTGCCAGCAGTGCCAACGGAAACACCATATATTTT
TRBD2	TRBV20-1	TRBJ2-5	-	CSATEPGLPKTQYF	TGCAGTGCCACCGAACCGGGACTACCAAAGACCCAGTACTTC
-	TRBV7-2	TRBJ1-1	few	CASSSDRMALDTEAFF	TGTGCCAGCAGCTCTGACAGGATGGCCTTGGACACTGAAGCTTTCTTT
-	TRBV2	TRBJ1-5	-	CASSEDLGSNQPQHF	TGTGCCAGCAGTGAAGATTTGGGGTCCAATCAGCCCCAGCATTTT
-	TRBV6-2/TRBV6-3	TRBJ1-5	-	CASRDSFNQPQHF	TGTGCCAGCAGGGACAGTTTCAATCAGCCCCAGCATTTT
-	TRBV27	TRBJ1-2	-	CASSLSRQGGFYGYTF	TGTGCCAGCAGTTTATCGCGGCAGGGAGGGTTCTATGGCTACACCTTC
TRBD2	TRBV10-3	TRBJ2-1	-	CAISGTSGGAREQFF	TGTGCCATCAGTGGGACTAGCGGGGGGGCGCGTGAGCAGTTCTTC
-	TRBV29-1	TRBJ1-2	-	CSVGLGNGYTF	TGCAGCGTTGGGTTGGGGAATGGCTACACCTTC
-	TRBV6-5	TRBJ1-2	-	CASSYEAESNYGYTF	TGTGCCAGCAGTTACGAGGCAGAAAGCAACTATGGCTACACCTTC
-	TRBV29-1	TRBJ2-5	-	CSVEGGGPQETQYF	TGCAGCGTTGAAGGGGGAGGACCCCAGGAGACCCAGTACTTC
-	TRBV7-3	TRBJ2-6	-	CASSFTSGANVLTF	TGTGCCAGCAGCTTTACCTCTGGGGCCAACGTCCTGACTTTC
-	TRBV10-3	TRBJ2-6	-	CAISSSSGANVLTF	TGTGCCATCAGTTCCAGCTCTGGGGCCAACGTCCTGACTTTC
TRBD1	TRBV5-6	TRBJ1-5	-	CASSTRRQGGQPQHF	TGTGCCAGCAGCACCCGTCGACAGGGTGGCCAGCCCCAGCATTTT
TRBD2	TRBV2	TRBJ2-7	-	CASTLQREEQYF	TGTGCCAGCACCCTACAGCGGGAGGAGCAGTACTTC
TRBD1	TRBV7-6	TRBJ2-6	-	CASSGPGQGSSGANVLTF	TGTGCCAGCAGCGGACCGGGACAGGGGAGCTCTGGGGCCAACGTCCTGACTTTC
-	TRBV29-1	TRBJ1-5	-	CSRQGPNQPQHF	TGCAGCCGCCAGGGCCCCAATCAGCCCCAGCATTTT
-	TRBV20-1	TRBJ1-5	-	CSAMTARQPQHF	TGCAGTGCTATGACAGCTCGTCAGCCCCAGCATTTT
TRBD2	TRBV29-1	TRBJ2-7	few	CSVAVAGGFVVEQYF	TGCAGCGTTGCCGTAGCGGGGGGCTTCGTTGTAGAGCAGTACTTC
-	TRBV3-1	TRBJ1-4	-	CASSHSGGLNEKLFF	TGTGCCAGCAGCCATTCCGGGGGCCTTAATGAAAAACTGTTTTTT
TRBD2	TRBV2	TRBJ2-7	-	CASNKRGTEEQYF	TGTGCCAGCAATAAGCGGGGGACTGAAGAGCAGTACTTC
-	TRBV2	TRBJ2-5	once	CASSEAVTLRGTQYF	TGTGCCAGCAGTGAAGCGGTAACACTTCGGGGGACCCAGTACTTC
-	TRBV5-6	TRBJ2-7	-	CASSFSRAHEQYF	TGTGCCAGCAGCTTTAGCAGGGCCCACGAGCAGTACTTC
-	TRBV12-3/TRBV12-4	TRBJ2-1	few	CASSLVGREQFF	TGTGCCAGCAGTTTGGTGGGGCGGGAGCAGTTCTTC
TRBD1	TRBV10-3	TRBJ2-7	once	CAISEGTGVHEQYF	TGTGCCATCAGCGAGGGGACAGGGGTCCACGAGCAGTACTTC
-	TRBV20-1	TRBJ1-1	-	CSASSPSGTEAFF	TGCAGTGCTAGCTCACCGAGCGGCACTGAAGCTTTCTTT
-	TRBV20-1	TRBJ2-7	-	CSARPLRDSYEQYF	TGCAGTGCTAGGCCCCTCCGGGACTCCTACGAGCAGTACTTC
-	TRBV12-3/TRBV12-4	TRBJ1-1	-	CASSNGITEAFF	TGTGCCAGCAGCAACGGGATCACTGAAGCTTTCTTT
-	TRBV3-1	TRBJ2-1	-	CASSQLDRNEQFF	TGTGCCAGCAGCCAACTAGATCGTAATGAGCAGTTCTTC